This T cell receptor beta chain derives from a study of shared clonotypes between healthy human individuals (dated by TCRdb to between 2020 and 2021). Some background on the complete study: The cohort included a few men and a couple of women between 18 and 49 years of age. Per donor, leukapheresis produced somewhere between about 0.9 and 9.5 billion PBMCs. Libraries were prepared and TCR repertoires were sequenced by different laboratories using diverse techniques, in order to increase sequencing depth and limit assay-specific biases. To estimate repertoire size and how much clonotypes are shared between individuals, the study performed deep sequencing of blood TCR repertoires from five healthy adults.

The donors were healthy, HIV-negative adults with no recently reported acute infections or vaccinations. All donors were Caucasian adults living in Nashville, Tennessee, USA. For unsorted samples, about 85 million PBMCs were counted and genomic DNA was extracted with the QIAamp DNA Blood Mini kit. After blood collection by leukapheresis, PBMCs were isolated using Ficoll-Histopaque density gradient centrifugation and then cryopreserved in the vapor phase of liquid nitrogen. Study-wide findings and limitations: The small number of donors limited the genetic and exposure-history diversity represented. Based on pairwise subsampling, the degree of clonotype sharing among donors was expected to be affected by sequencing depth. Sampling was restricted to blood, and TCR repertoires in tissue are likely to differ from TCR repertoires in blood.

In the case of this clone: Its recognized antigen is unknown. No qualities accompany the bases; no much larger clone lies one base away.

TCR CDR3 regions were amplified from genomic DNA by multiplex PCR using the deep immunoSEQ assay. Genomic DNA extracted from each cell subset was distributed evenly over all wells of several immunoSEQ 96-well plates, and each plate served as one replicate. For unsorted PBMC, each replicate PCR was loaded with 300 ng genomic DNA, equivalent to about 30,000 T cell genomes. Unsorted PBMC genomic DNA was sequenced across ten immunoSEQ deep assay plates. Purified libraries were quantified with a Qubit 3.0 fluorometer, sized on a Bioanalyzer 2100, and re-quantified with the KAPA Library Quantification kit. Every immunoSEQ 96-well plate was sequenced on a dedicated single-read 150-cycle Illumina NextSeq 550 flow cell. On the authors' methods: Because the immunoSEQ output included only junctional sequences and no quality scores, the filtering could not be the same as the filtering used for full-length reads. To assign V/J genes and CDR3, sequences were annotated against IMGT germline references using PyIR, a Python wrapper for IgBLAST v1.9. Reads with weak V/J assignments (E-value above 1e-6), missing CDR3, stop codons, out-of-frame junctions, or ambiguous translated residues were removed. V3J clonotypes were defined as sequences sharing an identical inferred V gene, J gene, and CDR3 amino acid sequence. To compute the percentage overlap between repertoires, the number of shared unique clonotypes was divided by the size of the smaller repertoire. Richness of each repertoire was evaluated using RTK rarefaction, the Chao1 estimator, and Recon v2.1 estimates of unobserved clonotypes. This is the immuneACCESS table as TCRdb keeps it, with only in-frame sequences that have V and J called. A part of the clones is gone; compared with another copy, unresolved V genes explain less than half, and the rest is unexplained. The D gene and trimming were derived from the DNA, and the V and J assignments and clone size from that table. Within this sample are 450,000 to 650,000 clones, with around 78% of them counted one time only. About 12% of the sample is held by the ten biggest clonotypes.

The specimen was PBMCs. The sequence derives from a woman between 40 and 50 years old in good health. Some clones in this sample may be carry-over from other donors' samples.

The nucleotide sequence is TGCGCCAGCACCCCGGGGGGCGCGCAGCAGTACTTC. This codes for CASTPGGAQQYF. The receptor chain draws on TRBV5-1 and TRBJ2-5; a weak D assignment points to TRBD2 (7 bases agree). The germline V gene gives CDR1 as SGHRS and CDR2 as YFSETQ. V drops 6 bases and J drops 11 bases, leaving 17 bases in between. The CDR3 has 12 amino acids, counting the end cysteine and phenylalanine. The kept DNA is CDR3 alone, 36 bases in frame from the first base.